This TCR beta chain is drawn from a study of cytomegalovirus exposure and HLA in healthy donors. General study points: Rarity characterized most TCR sequences, yet some public TCRs appeared in many donors. Per published accounts, TCR beta sequences correctly predicted the HLA-A and HLA-B alleles of most subjects. In a later analysis, CMV-associated beta chains were mostly HLA-associated, it appeared.

Unrecorded immune exposure was likely among donors, who were nominally healthy when sampled. Germline V lookup: CDR1 SGHRS, CDR2 YFSETQ. The CDR3 is 16 residues long. The germline V and J ends were trimmed by 2 bases and 4 bases, with 18 bases remaining between them. Both 60 Vbeta primers and 13 Jbeta primers went into the PCR. Clones were sequenced by immunoSEQ multiplex PCR, and TCRdb holds only the in-frame ones, with some missing. In the table there are roughly 100,000 clones, around a tenth of which are singletons. This clone has ten or more counts. The target antigen is unknown. V usage is TRBV5-1 and J usage is TRBJ1-2; D perhaps matches TRBD1 (5 bases). This receptor was obtained from a man between 40 and 49 years old in good health and CMV-seropositive. The sample taken for sequencing was PBMCs. The CDR3 protein is CASSLGLGGMAYGYTF. The CDR3 DNA is TGCGCCAGCAGCTTAGGGCTGGGGGGGATGGCCTATGGCTACACCTTC.